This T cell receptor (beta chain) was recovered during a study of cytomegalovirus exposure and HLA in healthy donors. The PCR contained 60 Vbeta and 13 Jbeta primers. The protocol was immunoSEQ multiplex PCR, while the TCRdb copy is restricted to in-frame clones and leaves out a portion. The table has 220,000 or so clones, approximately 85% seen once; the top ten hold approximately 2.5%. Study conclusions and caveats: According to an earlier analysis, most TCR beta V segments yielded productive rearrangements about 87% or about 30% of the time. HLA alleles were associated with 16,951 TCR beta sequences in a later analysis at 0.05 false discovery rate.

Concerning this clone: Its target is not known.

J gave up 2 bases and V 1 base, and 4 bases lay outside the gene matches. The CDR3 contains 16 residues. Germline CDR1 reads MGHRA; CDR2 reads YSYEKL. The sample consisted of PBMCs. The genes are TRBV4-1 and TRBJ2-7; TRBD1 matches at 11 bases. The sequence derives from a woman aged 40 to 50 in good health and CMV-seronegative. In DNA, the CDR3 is TGCGCCAGCAGCCAAGTCCCGGGACAGGGGGCCTACGAGCAGTACTTC. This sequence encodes CASSQVPGQGAYEQYF.